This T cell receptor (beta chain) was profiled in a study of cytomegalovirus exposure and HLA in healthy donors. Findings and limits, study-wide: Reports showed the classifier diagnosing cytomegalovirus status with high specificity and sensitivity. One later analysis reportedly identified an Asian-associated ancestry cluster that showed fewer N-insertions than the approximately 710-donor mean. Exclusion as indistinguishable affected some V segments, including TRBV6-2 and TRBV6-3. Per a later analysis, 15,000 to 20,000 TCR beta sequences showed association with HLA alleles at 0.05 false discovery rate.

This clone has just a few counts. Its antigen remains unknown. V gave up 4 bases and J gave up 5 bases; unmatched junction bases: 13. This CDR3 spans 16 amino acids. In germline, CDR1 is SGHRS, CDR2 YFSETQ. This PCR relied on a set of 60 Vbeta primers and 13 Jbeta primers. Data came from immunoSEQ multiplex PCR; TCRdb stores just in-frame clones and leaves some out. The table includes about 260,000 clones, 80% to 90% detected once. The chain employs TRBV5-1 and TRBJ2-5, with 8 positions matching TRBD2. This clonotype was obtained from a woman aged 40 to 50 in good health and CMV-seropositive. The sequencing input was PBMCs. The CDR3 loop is CASSPSAGAARETQYF. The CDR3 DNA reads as TGCGCCAGCAGCCCATCAGCGGGAGCCGCCCGTGAGACCCAGTACTTC.